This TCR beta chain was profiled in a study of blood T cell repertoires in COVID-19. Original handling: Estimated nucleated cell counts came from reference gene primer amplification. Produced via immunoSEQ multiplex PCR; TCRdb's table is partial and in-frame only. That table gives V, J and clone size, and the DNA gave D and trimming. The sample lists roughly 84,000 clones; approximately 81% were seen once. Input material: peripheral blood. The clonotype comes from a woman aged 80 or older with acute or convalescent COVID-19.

CDR3 loop: CASSRGGQNTGELFF. Here the CDR3 DNA reads TGTGCCAGCAGTAGGGGGGGACAGAACACCGGGGAGCTGTTTTTT. The rearrangement uses TRBV6-2 or TRBV6-3 and TRBJ2-2; perhaps TRBD2 as D (7 bases). Germline CDR1 and CDR2: MNHEY and SVGEGT. The CDR3 is 15 residues long. V was shortened by 5 bases and J by 1 base, with 11 bases between the two germline ends.